This T cell receptor beta chain is drawn from a study of T cell repertoires in cytomegalovirus infection. Study as a whole: Public signatures in TCR beta pointed to CMV infection and matching HLA type. General study findings and limits: Predominance within the ex vivo response was attributable to HLA-C-restricted CMV-specific TCR beta clonotypes.

In regard to this clonotype: Its antigen is unknown.

TCRdb re-analysed the reads in MiXCR, keeping a single row per CDR3 protein. The sample carries 370,000 or so distinct CDR3 sequences, around a third recorded once. There are 16 residues in the CDR3. Looked up from germline, CDR1 is SGHRS and CDR2 is YFSETQ. The V segment lost 5 bases and the J segment 1 base; nucleotides outside the gene matches: 8. The sequence derives from a human donor in good health (CMV status not recorded). Some clones in this sample may be carry-over from other donors' samples. Sequenced material: cultured PBMCs, taken from culture after CMV antigen stimulation. The rearrangement joins TRBV5-1 to TRBJ2-3; TRBD2 agrees at 9 bases. Written as DNA, the CDR3 is TGCGCCAGCAGATCCCTTAGCGGGGGCGGCACAGATACGCAGTATTTT. This codes for CASRSLSGGGTDTQYF. Complete variable domain (other parts from reference TRBV5-1 and TRBJ2-3): KAGVTQTPRYLIKTRGQQVTLSCSPISGHRSVSWYQQTPGQGLQFLFEYFSETQRNKGNFPGRFSGRQFSNSRSEMNVSTLELGDSALYLCASRSLSGGGTDTQYFGPGTRLTVL.